This T cell receptor beta chain was captured by sequencing in a study of CD8+ T cells in alopecia areata (dated by TCRdb to between 2017 and 2018). About the study as a whole: High-throughput TCRbeta sequencing was used to examine T cell clonal expansion in alopecia areata in both the C3H/HeJ mouse model and human patients. Scalp tissue and sorted CD4+ and CD8+ peripheral blood T cells from patchy and totalis/universalis alopecia areata patients and from healthy controls were covered by human TCRbeta sequencing. Scalp clonality was compared among normal scalp (n=4), patchy alopecia areata scalp (n=8), and alopecia totalis/universalis scalp (n=8). RNA was extracted with the PAXgene miRNA kit for fixed scalp, the miRNeasy kit for PBMCs, and the RNeasy kit for mouse skin. immunoSEQ multiplex PCR using 35 Vbeta forward primers and 13 Jbeta reverse primers was used to amplify TCRbeta CDR3 regions. What the research found in general, with its limitations: Higher clonality and more expanded CD8+ clones were observed in lesional scalp than in normal scalp, particularly in alopecia totalis/universalis, a finding suggestive of antigenic drive. Unlike mouse skin, which is dominated by gammadelta T cells, normal human skin has resident alphabeta T cells that are also sequenced, and this complicates analysis of the scalp TCR repertoire. Compared with mice, TCR sequences shared between patients were less clear, possibly partly because of HLA diversity across the patient population.

This clone appeared a few times. Its antigen is not yet known. Per-base quality was not reported, and no clone a single base away is much larger than it. Trimming accounts for 4 bases at V and 1 base at J, while the number of junction bases matched to no gene is 4. CDR1 is given as SEHNR and CDR2 as FQNEAQ, both from the germline V gene (reference sequence). The CDR3 covers 16 residues, taking in both the cysteine and the phenylalanine. The sequence is cut down to CDR3 DNA, 48 bases in frame from base 1. Libraries were prepared through the immunoSEQ multiplex PCR assay. To provide template for TCR sequencing, every sample had RNA extracted and reverse transcribed into cDNA. SuperScript III was used to make first-strand cDNA, primed with a 2:1 mix of oligo-dT and random hexamers. Amplification bias was assessed with a synthetic immune receptor repertoire, and residual bias was removed computationally. The source study handled its data this way. Raw reads were preprocessed for error removal, and CDR3 was defined according to IMGT conventions as running from the conserved cysteine to phenylalanine. Clonality was computed as 1 minus the Shannon entropy, with the entropy normalized by log2 of the number of productive unique TCRs. Whether scalp clones were CD4 or CD8 was inferred by matching scalp TCRbeta sequences against CD4 and CD8 repertoires sorted from blood. TCRdb provides this immuneACCESS table in a form limited to in-frame rearrangements. Some clones are lacking; in checked studies, under half of them reflect an unresolved V gene, and why the rest are absent is not known. The V and J calls and clone size were taken over from that table, and D and trimming were inferred from the DNA. The sample profile shows approximately 99,000 clones; around 59% of them were found once. The ten most abundant clones make up more than 20% of the sample.

PBMCs were separated by density centrifugation and stained for CD3, CD4 and CD8, after which CD4+ and CD8+ T cells were sorted on a FACSAria. Scalp biopsies and blood samples were obtained from unaffected controls. The origin of this receptor is a human donor in good health. Sequencing was carried out using CD8+ T cells sorted from blood. The chain employs TRBV7-9 and TRBJ2-5; 12 nucleotides in the junction match TRBD2. CDR3 region: CASSWTSGAAQETQYF. The DNA sequence is as follows: TGTGCCAGCAGCTGGACTAGCGGGGCGGCCCAAGAGACCCAGTACTTC.